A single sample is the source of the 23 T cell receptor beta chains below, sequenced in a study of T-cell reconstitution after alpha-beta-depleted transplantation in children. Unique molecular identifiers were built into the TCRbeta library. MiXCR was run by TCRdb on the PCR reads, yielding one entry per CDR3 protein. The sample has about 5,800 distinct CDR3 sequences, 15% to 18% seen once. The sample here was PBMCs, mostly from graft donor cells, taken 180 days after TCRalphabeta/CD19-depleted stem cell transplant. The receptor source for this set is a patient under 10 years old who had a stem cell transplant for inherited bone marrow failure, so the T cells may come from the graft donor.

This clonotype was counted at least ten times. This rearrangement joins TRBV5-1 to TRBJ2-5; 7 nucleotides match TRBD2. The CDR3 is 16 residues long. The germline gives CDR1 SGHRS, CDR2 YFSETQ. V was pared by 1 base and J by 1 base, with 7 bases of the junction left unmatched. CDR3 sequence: CASSLQRGRGQETQYF. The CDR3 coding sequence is TGCGCCAGCAGCTTGCAGCGGGGCAGAGGCCAAGAGACCCAGTACTTC. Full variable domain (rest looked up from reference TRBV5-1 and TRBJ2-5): KAGVTQTPRYLIKTRGQQVTLSCSPISGHRSVSWYQQTPGQGLQFLFEYFSETQRNKGNFPGRFSGRQFSNSRSEMNVSTLELGDSALYLCASSLQRGRGQETQYFGPGTRLLVL.

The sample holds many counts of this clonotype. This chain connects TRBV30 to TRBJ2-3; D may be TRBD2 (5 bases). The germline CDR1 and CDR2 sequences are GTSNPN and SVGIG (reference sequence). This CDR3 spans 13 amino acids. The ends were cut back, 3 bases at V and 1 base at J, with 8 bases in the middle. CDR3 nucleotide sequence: TGTGCCTGGAGCAACGGGGGCACAGATACGCAGTATTTT. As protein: CAWSNGGTDTQYF.

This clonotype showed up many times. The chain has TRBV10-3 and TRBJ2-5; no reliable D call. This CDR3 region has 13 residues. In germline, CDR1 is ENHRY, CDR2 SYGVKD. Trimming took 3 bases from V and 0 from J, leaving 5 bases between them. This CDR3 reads CAISELYQETQYF. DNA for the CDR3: TGTGCCATCAGTGAACTGTACCAAGAGACCCAGTACTTC.

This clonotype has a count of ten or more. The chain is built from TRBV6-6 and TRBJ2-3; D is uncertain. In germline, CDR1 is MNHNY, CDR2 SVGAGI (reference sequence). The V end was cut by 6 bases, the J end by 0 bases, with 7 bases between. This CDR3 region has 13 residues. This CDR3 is CASSQISTDTQYF. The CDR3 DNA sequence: TGTGCCAGCAGCCAAATTAGCACAGATACGCAGTATTTT.

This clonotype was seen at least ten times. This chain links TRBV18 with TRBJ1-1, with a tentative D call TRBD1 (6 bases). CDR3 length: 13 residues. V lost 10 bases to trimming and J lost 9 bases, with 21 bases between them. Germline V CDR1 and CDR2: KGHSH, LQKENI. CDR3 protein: CATTHRETSKAFF. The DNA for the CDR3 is TGTGCCACCACCCACAGGGAAACTAGTAAAGCTTTCTTT.

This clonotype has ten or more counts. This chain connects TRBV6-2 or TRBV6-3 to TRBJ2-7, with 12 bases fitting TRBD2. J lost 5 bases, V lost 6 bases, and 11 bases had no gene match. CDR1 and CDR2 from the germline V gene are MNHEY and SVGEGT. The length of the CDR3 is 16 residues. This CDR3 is CASRWRLAGGPNEQYF. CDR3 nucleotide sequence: TGTGCCAGCAGATGGCGCCTAGCGGGGGGGCCGAACGAGCAGTACTTC.

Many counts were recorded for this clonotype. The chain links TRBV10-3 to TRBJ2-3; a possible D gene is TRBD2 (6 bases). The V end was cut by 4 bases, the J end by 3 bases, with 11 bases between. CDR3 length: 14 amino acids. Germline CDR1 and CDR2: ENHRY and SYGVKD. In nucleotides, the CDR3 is TGTGCCATCAGTGGGGCGGGGAGTACAGATACGCAGTATTTT. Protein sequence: CAISGAGSTDTQYF.

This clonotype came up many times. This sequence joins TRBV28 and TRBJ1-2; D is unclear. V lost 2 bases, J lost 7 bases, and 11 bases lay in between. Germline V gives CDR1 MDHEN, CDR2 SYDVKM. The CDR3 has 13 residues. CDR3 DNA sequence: TGTGCCAGCAGTTTACGAGGGATTGGTGGCTACACCTTC. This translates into CASSLRGIGGYTF.

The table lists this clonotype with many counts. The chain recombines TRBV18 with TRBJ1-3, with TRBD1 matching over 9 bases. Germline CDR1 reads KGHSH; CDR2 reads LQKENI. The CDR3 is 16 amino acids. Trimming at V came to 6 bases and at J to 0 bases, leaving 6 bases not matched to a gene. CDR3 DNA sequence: TGTGCCAGCTCCCGGACAGGGGCGACCTCTGGAAACACCATATATTTT. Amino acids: CASSRTGATSGNTIYF.

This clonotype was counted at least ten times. The CDR3 nucleotides are TGCAGTGCTAGGCTCCCATCTAGGGACCCCGAGCAGTACTTC. Amino acid sequence: CSARLPSRDPEQYF. The chain carries TRBV20-1 and TRBJ2-7, with D possibly called TRBD1 or TRBD2 (5 bases each). The CDR3 extends over 14 amino acids. Germline lookup yields CDR1 DFQATT and CDR2 SNEGSKA (reference sequence). Trimming removed 3 bases from V and 6 bases from J, with 18 bases in between.

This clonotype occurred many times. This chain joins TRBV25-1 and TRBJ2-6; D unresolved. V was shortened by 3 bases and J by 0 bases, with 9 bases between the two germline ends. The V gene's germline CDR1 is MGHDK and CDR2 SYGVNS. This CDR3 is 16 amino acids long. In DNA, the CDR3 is TGTGCCAGCAGTGACTTCAGGTACTCTGGGGCCAACGTCCTGACTTTC. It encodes CASSDFRYSGANVLTF.

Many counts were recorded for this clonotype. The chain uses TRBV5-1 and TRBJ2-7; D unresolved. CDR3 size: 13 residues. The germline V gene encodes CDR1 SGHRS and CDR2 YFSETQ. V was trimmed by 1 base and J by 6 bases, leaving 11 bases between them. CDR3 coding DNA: TGCGCCAGCAGCTTGTCCAATCGTGGCGAGCAGTACTTC. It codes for CASSLSNRGEQYF.

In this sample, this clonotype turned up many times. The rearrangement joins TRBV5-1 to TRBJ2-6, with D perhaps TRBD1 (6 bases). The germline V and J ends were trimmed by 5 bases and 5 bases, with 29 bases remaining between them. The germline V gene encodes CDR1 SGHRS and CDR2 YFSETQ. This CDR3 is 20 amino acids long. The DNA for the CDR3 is TGCGCCAGCAGGCCTCGGACAGTTCAATTAAAGGTGCTTCGGGCCAACGTCCTGACTTTC. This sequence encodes CASRPRTVQLKVLRANVLTF.

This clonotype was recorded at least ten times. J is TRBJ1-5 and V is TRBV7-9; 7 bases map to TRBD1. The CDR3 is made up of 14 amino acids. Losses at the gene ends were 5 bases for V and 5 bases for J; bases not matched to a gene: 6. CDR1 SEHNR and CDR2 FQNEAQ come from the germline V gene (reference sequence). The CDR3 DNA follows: TGTGCCAGCAGCCCCCCCCAGGGGGATCAGCCCCAGCATTTT. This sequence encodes CASSPPQGDQPQHF. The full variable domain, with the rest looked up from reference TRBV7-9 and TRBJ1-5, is DTGVSQNPRHKITKRGQNVTFRCDPISEHNRLYWYRQTLGQGPEFLTYFQNEAQLEKSRLLSDRFSAERPKGSFSTLEIQRTEQGDSAMYLCASSPPQGDQPQHFGDGTRLSIL.

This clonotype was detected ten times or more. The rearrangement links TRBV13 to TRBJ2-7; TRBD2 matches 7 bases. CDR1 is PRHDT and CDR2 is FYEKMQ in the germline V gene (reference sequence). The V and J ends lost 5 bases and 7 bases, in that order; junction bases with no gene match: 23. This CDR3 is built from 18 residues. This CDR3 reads CASSRLWASGGGPGEQYF. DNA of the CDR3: TGTGCCAGCAGCCGACTTTGGGCATCCGGGGGAGGGCCCGGGGAGCAGTACTTC.

CDR3 residues: CASSLESGEQFF. CDR3 bases: TGTGCCAGCAGCTTAGAGTCGGGAGAGCAGTTCTTC. The chain is built from TRBV11-2 and TRBJ2-1, with a possible D match to TRBD2 (5 bases). Trimming cost V 0 bases and J 10 bases, with 7 bases left between them. Germline V gene sequence: CDR1 SGHAT, CDR2 FQNNGV. The CDR3 is 12 amino acids.

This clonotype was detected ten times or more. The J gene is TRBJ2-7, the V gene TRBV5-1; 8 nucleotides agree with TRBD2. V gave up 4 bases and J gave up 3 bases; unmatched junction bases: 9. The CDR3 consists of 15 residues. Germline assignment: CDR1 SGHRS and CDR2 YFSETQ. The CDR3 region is CASSPSSGRNYEQYF. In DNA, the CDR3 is TGCGCCAGCAGCCCCTCCAGCGGGAGAAACTACGAGCAGTACTTC.

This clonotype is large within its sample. The CDR3 spells CASSLGFLGEQYF. CDR3 DNA sequence: TGTGCCAGCAGCTTAGGGTTCCTGGGCGAGCAGTACTTC. The chain uses TRBV7-9 and TRBJ2-7; D ambiguous. CDR1 SEHNR and CDR2 FQNEAQ come from the germline V gene (reference sequence). The CDR3 is 13 amino acids. The V end was cut by 1 base, the J end by 6 bases, with 10 bases between.

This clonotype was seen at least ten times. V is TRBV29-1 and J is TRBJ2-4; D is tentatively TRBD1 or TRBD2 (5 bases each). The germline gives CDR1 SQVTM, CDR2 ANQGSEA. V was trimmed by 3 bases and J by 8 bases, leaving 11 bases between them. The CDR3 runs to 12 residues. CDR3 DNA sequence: TGCAGCGTTGATCCCGGGACGGACATTCAGTACTTC. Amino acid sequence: CSVDPGTDIQYF.

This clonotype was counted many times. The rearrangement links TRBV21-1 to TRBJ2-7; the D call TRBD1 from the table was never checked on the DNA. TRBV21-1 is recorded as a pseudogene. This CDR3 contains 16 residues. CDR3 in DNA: TGTGCCAGCAGCATGGGGGCTTGCAGGGCCGGGTACGAGCAGTACTTC. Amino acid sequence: CASSMGACRAGYEQYF.

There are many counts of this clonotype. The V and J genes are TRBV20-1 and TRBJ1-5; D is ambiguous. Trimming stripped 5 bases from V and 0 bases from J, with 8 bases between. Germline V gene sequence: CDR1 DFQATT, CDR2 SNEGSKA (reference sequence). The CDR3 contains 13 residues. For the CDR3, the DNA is TGCAGTGCTGGACCCAATAGCAATCAGCCCCAGCATTTT. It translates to CSAGPNSNQPQHF.

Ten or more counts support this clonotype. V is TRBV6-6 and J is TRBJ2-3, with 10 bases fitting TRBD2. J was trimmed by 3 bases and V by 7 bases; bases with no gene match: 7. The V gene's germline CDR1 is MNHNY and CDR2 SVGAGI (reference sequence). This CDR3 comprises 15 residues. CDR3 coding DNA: TGTGCCAGCACTCAGACTAGCGGGCTAACAGATACGCAGTATTTT. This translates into CASTQTSGLTDTQYF.

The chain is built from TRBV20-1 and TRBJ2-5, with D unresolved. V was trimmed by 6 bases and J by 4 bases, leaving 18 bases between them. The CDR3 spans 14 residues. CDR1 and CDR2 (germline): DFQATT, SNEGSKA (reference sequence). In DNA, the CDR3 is TGCAGTGCCGCGCCGCGTATCTCGAGAGAGACCCAGTACTTC. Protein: CSAAPRISRETQYF.